This TCR beta chain was recovered during a study of tumor-infiltrating lymphocytes in primary liver carcinoma. About the research overall: Measuring roughly 4.2 to 11 cm across, the tumors were staged as T1-T3 N0M0.

Germline-derived CDR1 and CDR2 are MNHEY and SVGAGI. The CDR3 runs to 14 residues. From unsorted bulk tissue weighing roughly 19-32 mg, DNA and RNA were co-extracted. TCR beta cDNA was made from 500 ng total RNA with a constant-region primer. TCR beta libraries came from three nested multiplex PCR rounds using slightly modified ARM-PCR. TRBV1-TRBV30 forward primers paired with a C-beta reverse primer were used in the first two PCR rounds, which ran approximately 11 cycles each. TCRdb called the multiplex PCR reads again in MiXCR, with one record for every CDR3 protein. The sample has 100,000 to 150,000 distinct CDR3 sequences, around 60% seen once. This clonotype was counted a few times. A clone one base away is much larger, so this may be a read error.

The sample consisted of liver tumor tissue from sampling region 3. Sample subset: tumor region T3, left-lateral pole. V and J are TRBV6-5 and TRBJ2-2, with D maybe TRBD2 (5 bases). The clonotype comes from an older woman with primary liver carcinoma and hepatitis B virus infection. The CDR3 sequence: CANSYRGNTGELFF. The DNA of the CDR3 is TGTGCCAACAGTTACCGGGGGAACACCGGGGAGCTGTTTTTT.